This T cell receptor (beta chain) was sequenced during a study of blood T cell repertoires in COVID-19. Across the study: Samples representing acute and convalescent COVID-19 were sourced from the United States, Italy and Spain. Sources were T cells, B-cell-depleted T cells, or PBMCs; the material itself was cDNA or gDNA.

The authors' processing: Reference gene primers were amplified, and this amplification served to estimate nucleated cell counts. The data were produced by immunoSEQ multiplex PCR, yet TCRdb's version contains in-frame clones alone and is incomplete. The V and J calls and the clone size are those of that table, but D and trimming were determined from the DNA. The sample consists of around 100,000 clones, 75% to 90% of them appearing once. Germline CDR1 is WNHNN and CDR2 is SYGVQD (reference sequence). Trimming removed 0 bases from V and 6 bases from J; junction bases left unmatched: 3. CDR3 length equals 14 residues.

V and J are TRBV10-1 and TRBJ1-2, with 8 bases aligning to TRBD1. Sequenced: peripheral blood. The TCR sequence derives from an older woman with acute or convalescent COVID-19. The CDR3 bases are TGCGCCAGCAGTGAGTCAAGGACAGGGCATGGCTACACCTTC. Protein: CASSESRTGHGYTF.